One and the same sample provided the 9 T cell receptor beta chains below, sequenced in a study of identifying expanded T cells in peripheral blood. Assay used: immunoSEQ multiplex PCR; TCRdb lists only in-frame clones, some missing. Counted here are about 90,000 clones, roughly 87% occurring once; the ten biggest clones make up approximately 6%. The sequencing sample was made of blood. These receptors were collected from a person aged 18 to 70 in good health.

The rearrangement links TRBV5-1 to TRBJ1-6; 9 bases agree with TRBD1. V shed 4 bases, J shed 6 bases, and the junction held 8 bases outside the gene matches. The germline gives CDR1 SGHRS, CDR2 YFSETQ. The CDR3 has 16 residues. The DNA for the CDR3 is TGCGCCAGCAGCCCCATGGACAGGGGCCTTAATTCACCCCTCCACTTT. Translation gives CASSPMDRGLNSPLHF. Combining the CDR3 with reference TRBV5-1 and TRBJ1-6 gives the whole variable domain KAGVTQTPRYLIKTRGQQVTLSCSPISGHRSVSWYQQTPGQGLQFLFEYFSETQRNKGNFPGRFSGRQFSNSRSEMNVSTLELGDSALYLCASSPMDRGLNSPLHFGNGTRLTVT.

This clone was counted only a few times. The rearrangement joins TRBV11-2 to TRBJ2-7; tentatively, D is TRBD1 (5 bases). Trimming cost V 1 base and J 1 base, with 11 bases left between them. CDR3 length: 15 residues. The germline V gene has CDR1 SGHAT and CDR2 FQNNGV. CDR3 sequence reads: CASSLGRRQSYEQYF. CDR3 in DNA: TGTGCCAGCAGCTTAGGACGCCGACAGTCCTACGAGCAGTACTTC. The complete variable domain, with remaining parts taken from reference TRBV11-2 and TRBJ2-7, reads EAGVAQSPRYKIIEKRQSVAFWCNPISGHATLYWYQQILGQGPKLLIQFQNNGVVDDSQLPKDRFSAERLKGVDSTLKIQPAKLEDSAVYLCASSLGRRQSYEQYFGPGTRLTVT.

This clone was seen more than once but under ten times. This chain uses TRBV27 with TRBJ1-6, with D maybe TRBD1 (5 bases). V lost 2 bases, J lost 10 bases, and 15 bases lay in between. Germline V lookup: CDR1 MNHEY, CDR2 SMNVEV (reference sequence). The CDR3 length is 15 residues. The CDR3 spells CASSLGQGVGSPLHF. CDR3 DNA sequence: TGTGCCAGCAGTTTAGGGCAGGGAGTAGGCTCACCCCTCCACTTT.

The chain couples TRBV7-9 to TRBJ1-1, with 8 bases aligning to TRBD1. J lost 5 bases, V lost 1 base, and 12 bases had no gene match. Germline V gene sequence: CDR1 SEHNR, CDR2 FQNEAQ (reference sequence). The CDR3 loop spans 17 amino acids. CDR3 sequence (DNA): TGTGCCAGCAGCTTAGTTGCCCTCGGACAGGGCAGTACTGAAGCTTTCTTT. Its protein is CASSLVALGQGSTEAFF.

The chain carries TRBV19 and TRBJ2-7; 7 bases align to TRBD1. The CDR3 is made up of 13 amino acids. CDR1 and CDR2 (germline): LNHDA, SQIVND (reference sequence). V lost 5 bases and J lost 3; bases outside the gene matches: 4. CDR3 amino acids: CASSVGQFYEQYF. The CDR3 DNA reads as TGTGCCAGTAGTGTGGGACAGTTCTACGAGCAGTACTTC.

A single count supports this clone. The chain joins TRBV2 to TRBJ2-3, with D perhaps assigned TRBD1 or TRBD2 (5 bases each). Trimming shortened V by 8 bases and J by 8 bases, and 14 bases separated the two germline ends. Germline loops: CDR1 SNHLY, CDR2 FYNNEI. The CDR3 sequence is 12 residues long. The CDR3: CASHPGPITQYF. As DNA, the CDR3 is TGTGCCAGCCATCCGGGACCCATTACGCAGTATTTT.

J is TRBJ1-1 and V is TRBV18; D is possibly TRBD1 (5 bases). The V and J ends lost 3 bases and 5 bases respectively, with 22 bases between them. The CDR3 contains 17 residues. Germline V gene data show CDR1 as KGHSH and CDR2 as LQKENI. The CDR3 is CASSPTTGNLGNTEAFF. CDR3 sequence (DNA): TGTGCCAGCTCACCCACTACAGGTAACCTGGGCAATACTGAAGCTTTCTTT.

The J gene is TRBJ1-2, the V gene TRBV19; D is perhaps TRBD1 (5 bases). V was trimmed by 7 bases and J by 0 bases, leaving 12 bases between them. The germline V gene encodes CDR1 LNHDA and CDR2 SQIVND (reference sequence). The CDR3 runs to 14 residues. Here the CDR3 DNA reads TGTGCCAGTAAGGGGCCGACAGCTAACTATGGCTACACCTTC. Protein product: CASKGPTANYGYTF.

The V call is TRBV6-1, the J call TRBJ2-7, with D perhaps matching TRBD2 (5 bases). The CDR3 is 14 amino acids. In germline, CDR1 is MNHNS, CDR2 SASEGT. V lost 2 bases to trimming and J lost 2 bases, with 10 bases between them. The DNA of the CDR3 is TGTGCCAGCAGTGAACAACCCGGGGCCTACGAGCAGTACTTC. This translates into CASSEQPGAYEQYF.